A single sample gave rise to the 26 T cell receptor beta chains below, sequenced in a study of CD8+ T cells in alopecia areata. Once RNA had been extracted, it was reverse transcribed into cDNA to act as the sequencing template. Assay: immunoSEQ multiplex PCR; the TCRdb copy retains only in-frame clones and omits some. The sample includes roughly 120,000 clones, 55% to 65% of them seen just once. Sample: CD4+ T cells sorted from blood. Receptors were obtained from a human donor in good health.

The chain carries TRBV5-1 and TRBJ1-1, with D tentatively TRBD1 (6 bases). The CDR3 has 14 amino acids. Germline lookup yields CDR1 SGHRS and CDR2 YFSETQ. V was cut by 1 base and J by 6 bases, with 13 bases left in between. The CDR3 DNA follows: TGCGCCAGCAGCTTGCCTACAGGGAGGGCTGAAGCTTTCTTT. Encoded protein: CASSLPTGRAEAFF. Supplemented by reference TRBV5-1 and TRBJ1-1, the full variable domain reads KAGVTQTPRYLIKTRGQQVTLSCSPISGHRSVSWYQQTPGQGLQFLFEYFSETQRNKGNFPGRFSGRQFSNSRSEMNVSTLELGDSALYLCASSLPTGRAEAFFGQGTRLTVV.

This clone was observed a handful of times. CDR3 DNA sequence: TGTGCCAGCAGCTTTAGTCTAAACACCGGGGAGCTGTTTTTT. This translates into CASSFSLNTGELFF. V gene TRBV7-2 combines with J gene TRBJ2-2; D gene ambiguous. CDR3 length equals 14 residues. The V end lost 3 bases, the J end lost 2 bases, and 7 bases lay between the germline ends. Per germline, CDR1 SGHTA and CDR2 FQGNSA.

Here the CDR3 DNA reads TGTGCCAGCAGAAGATCACTAGCGGGGGTAGGAGAGACCCAGTACTTC. Translation gives CASRRSLAGVGETQYF. This chain uses TRBV27 with TRBJ2-5; 11 bases agree with TRBD2. Per germline, CDR1 MNHEY and CDR2 SMNVEV (reference sequence). The CDR3 loop spans 16 amino acids. The trim removed 6 bases at V and 4 bases at J, leaving 10 bases unmatched.

This clone showed up just a few times. The genes are TRBV7-2 and TRBJ2-5, with D unresolved. This CDR3 is 11 amino acids long. Germline V gene data show CDR1 as SGHTA and CDR2 as FQGNSA. V dropped 2 bases and J dropped 5 bases, with 3 bases sitting between them. The CDR3 DNA follows: TGTGCCAGCAGCTTATTTGAGACCCAGTACTTC. Translated, it gives CASSLFETQYF.

This clone was detected only a few times. The chain uses TRBV5-6 and TRBJ1-2; maybe TRBD1 (6 bases). Deletions cut 3 bases from V and 4 bases from J, with 13 bases between. The CDR3 loop spans 14 amino acids. The germline V gene encodes CDR1 SGHDT and CDR2 YYEEEE. CDR3 residues: CASSSGTWTYGYTF. The CDR3, as DNA: TGTGCCAGCAGCTCCGGGACATGGACCTATGGCTACACCTTC.

The chain links TRBV30 to TRBJ2-1; 7 bases map to TRBD2. V lost 0 bases to trimming and J lost 4 bases; unmatched junction nucleotides: 3. CDR3 length: 14 residues. In germline, CDR1 is GTSNPN, CDR2 SVGIG (reference sequence). The CDR3 DNA reads TGTGCCTGGAGTGTACGGCGGGGGTACAATGAGCAGTTCTTC. It yields the protein CAWSVRRGYNEQFF.

CDR3 in DNA: TGTGCCAGCAGCTTCCGAGGGGAGGGAGAGACCCAGTACTTC. This gives the protein CASSFRGEGETQYF. V is TRBV11-2 and J is TRBJ2-5; 7 bases agree with TRBD2. Trimming cost V 3 bases and J 4 bases; bases outside gene matches: 5. Germline V gene lookup returns CDR1 SGHAT and CDR2 FQNNGV. The CDR3 consists of 14 residues.

The J gene is TRBJ1-2, the V gene TRBV2, with D hard to call. The CDR3 covers 13 residues. The germline V and J ends were trimmed by 4 bases and 4 bases, with 10 bases remaining between them. CDR1 SNHLY and CDR2 FYNNEI come from the germline V gene. The CDR3 is CASSGDGSYGYTF. In DNA, the CDR3 is TGTGCCAGCAGTGGAGACGGGAGCTATGGCTACACCTTC. The complete variable domain, with remaining parts taken from reference TRBV2 and TRBJ1-2, reads EPEVTQTPSHQVTQMGQEVILRCVPISNHLYFYWYRQILGQKVEFLVSFYNNEISEKSEIFDDQFSVERPDGSNFTLKIRSTKLEDSAMYFCASSGDGSYGYTFGSGTRLTVV.

This sequence joins TRBV30 and TRBJ2-2, with 7 nucleotides matching TRBD1. Germline CDR1 reads GTSNPN; CDR2 reads SVGIG (reference sequence). The CDR3 is 14 amino acids. The V and J ends lost 4 bases and 1 base, in that order; junction bases with no gene match: 3. The CDR3 region is CAWKGQLNTGELFF. CDR3 coding DNA: TGTGCCTGGAAGGGACAGTTGAACACCGGGGAGCTGTTTTTT.

This rearrangement joins TRBV29-1 to TRBJ2-5; 7 bases map to TRBD1. From germline, CDR1 is SQVTM and CDR2 ANQGSEA. With V trimmed by 4 bases and J by 3 bases, 5 bases remained unmatched. The CDR3 runs 13 residues. The CDR3 spells CSVAPGQKETQYF. CDR3 nucleotide sequence: TGCAGCGTTGCTCCGGGACAGAAAGAGACCCAGTACTTC.

The rearrangement links TRBV30 to TRBJ2-2; 7 positions agree with TRBD1. The V gene's germline CDR1 is GTSNPN and CDR2 SVGIG (reference sequence). The J segment lost 6 bases and the V segment lost 8 bases, leaving 9 bases of the junction unmatched. The CDR3 totals 13 residues. CDR3 sequence: CAGVPQGAGELFF. CDR3 DNA: TGTGCCGGTGTCCCTCAGGGGGCCGGGGAGCTGTTTTTT.

V and J are TRBV4-1 and TRBJ1-2, with D tentatively TRBD1 (5 bases). There are 11 residues in the CDR3. Between the trimmed V and J ends, which lost 10 bases and 6 bases, there was a span of 12 bases. CDR1 MGHRA and CDR2 YSYEKL come from the germline V gene. CDR3: CATRRGNGYTF. The CDR3, as DNA: TGCGCCACCCGACGGGGGAATGGCTACACCTTC.

With regard to this clone: Distinct nucleotide sequences in the sample also encode this CDR3. The chain combines TRBV30 with TRBJ2-3; D is uncertain. The germline gives CDR1 GTSNPN, CDR2 SVGIG (reference sequence). Trimming pared 3 bases from V and 0 bases from J, leaving 10 bases between. This CDR3 comprises 14 residues. CDR3 amino acids: CAWSPGLSTDTQYF. The CDR3 coding sequence is TGTGCCTGGAGCCCCGGGCTCAGCACAGATACGCAGTATTTT.

This clone turned up a few times. This chain links TRBV29-1 with TRBJ2-5; D call uncertain. The CDR3 extends over 10 amino acids. CDR1 and CDR2 from the germline V gene are SQVTM and ANQGSEA. V was pared by 6 bases and J by 5 bases, with 7 bases between. As DNA, the CDR3 is TGCAGCGTCAGAGGCGAGACCCAGTACTTC. Translation: CSVRGETQYF.

The CDR3 is CASSLVGTGSYEQYF. The CDR3 nucleotides are TGTGCCAGCAGTCTTGTCGGGACAGGGAGCTACGAGCAGTACTTC. V gene TRBV6-1 combines with J gene TRBJ2-7, with 9 positions matching TRBD1. CDR3 length: 15 residues. V lost 5 bases and J lost 3; bases outside the gene matches: 8. Germline V gene data show CDR1 as MNHNS and CDR2 as SASEGT.

J is TRBJ1-1 and V is TRBV5-1, with a tentative D call TRBD1 (5 bases). CDR3 length: 11 amino acids. Between the trimmed V and J ends, which lost 3 bases and 10 bases, there was a span of 10 bases. Germline V gene data show CDR1 as SGHRS and CDR2 as YFSETQ. The CDR3: CASSSQGVAFF. The CDR3, as DNA: TGCGCCAGCAGCTCCCAGGGCGTAGCTTTCTTT. The full variable domain, in which reference TRBV5-1 and TRBJ1-1 provide the parts outside the CDR3, is KAGVTQTPRYLIKTRGQQVTLSCSPISGHRSVSWYQQTPGQGLQFLFEYFSETQRNKGNFPGRFSGRQFSNSRSEMNVSTLELGDSALYLCASSSQGVAFFGQGTRLTVV.

This chain links TRBV6-6 with TRBJ2-7; 7 bases are a match to TRBD1. The CDR3 spans 12 residues. Germline CDR1 is MNHNY and CDR2 is SVGAGI (reference sequence). V was clipped by 6 bases and J by 7 bases; unmatched bases: 6. The CDR3 region has the DNA TGTGCCAGCAGAGACAGGGACGGGGAGCAGTACTTC. Protein: CASRDRDGEQYF.

The V gene is TRBV30, the J gene TRBJ1-3; 10 bases agree with TRBD1. V lost 2 bases and J lost 4; bases outside the gene matches: 2. From germline, CDR1 is GTSNPN and CDR2 SVGIG (reference sequence). The CDR3 covers 14 residues. The CDR3 sequence is CAWSPDRGGNTIYF. The CDR3, as DNA: TGTGCCTGGAGTCCGGACAGGGGGGGAAACACCATATATTTT. Full variable domain (remainder filled in from reference TRBV30 and TRBJ1-3): SQTIHQWPATLVQPVGSPLSLECTVEGTSNPNLYWYRQAAGRGLQLLFYSVGIGQISSEVPQNLSASRPQDRQFILSSKKLLLSDSGFYLCAWSPDRGGNTIYFGEGSWLTVV.

The chain combines TRBV5-6 with TRBJ1-1; perhaps TRBD1 as D (6 bases). Germline assignment: CDR1 SGHDT and CDR2 YYEEEE. V was cut by 4 bases and J by 4 bases, with 14 bases left in between. The CDR3 runs 14 residues. Here the CDR3 DNA reads TGTGCCAGCAGCCTAAGACAGGTTCGCACTGAAGCTTTCTTT. It encodes CASSLRQVRTEAFF. The variable domain in full, completed from reference TRBV5-6 and TRBJ1-1, reads DAGVTQSPTHLIKTRGQQVTLRCSPKSGHDTVSWYQQALGQGPQFIFQYYEEEERQRGNFPDRFSGHQFPNYSSELNVNALLLGDSALYLCASSLRQVRTEAFFGQGTRLTVV.

The chain joins TRBV1 to TRBJ1-5. TRBV1 is assigned pseudogene status. The CDR3 is made up of 17 amino acids. CDR3 loop: CTSSQGEGGRSNQPQHF. Here the CDR3 DNA reads TGCACCAGCAGCCAAGGGGAGGGGGGGCGTAGCAATCAGCCCCAGCATTTT.

The chain combines TRBV30 with TRBJ1-1; no definite D call. Germline lookup yields CDR1 GTSNPN and CDR2 SVGIG (reference sequence). V was pared by 0 bases and J by 10 bases, with 12 bases between. The CDR3 runs to 12 residues. CDR3 loop: CAWSVPGIPAFF. The CDR3 DNA follows: TGTGCCTGGAGTGTACCCGGGATTCCAGCTTTCTTT.

In this sample, this clone turned up a few times. The V and J genes are TRBV7-2 and TRBJ2-6, with TRBD1 identical over 9 bases. The length of the CDR3 is 17 residues. The ends lost 4 bases at V and 0 bases at J; junction bases unmatched: 4. Germline V gene sequence: CDR1 SGHTA, CDR2 FQGNSA. As DNA, the CDR3 is TGTGCCAGCAGCTGGGGACAGGGTCTCTCTGGGGCCAACGTCCTGACTTTC. Its protein product is CASSWGQGLSGANVLTF.

The gene calls are TRBV2 and TRBJ1-1, with TRBD1 as a possible D gene (6 bases). Trimming cost V 11 bases and J 0 bases, with 16 bases left between them. From germline, CDR1 is SNHLY and CDR2 FYNNEI. This CDR3 is 14 amino acids long. CDR3 in DNA: TGTGCCCTGGACCCGGGGGCCTTGAACACTGAAGCTTTCTTT. It codes for CALDPGALNTEAFF.

This clone was picked up many times. The chain combines TRBV29-1 with TRBJ2-5; TRBD1 agrees at 7 bases. Trimming at V came to 5 bases and at J to 1 base, leaving 4 bases not matched to a gene. Germline V CDR1 and CDR2: SQVTM, ANQGSEA. This CDR3 region has 13 residues. The CDR3 reads CSVSTGAQETQYF. As DNA, the CDR3 is TGCAGCGTTTCTACAGGGGCCCAAGAGACCCAGTACTTC.

Here the CDR3 DNA reads TGTGCCAGCAGCCTCTCCGGGACAGGGACGAGTACAGATACGCAGTATTTT. Its translation is CASSLSGTGTSTDTQYF. The chain joins TRBV4-2 to TRBJ2-3; 9 nucleotides match TRBD1. There are 17 residues in the CDR3. Germline CDR1 and CDR2: LGHNA and YNFKEQ. The V and J ends lost 4 bases and 3 bases, in that order; junction bases with no gene match: 11.

This clone was seen only a few times. V usage is TRBV25-1 and J usage is TRBJ1-2; no firm D call. Germline assignment: CDR1 MGHDK and CDR2 SYGVNS. The CDR3 has 11 residues. V gave up 1 base and J gave up 7 bases, with 4 bases separating them. CDR3: CASSEWGGYTF. The CDR3 DNA reads TGTGCCAGCAGTGAATGGGGTGGCTACACCTTC.